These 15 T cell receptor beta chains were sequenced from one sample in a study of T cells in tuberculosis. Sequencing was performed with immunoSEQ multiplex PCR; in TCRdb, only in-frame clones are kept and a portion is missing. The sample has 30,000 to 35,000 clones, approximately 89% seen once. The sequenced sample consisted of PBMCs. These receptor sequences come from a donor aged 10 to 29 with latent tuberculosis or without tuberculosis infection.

CDR3 region: CASSLAGRNEQFF. CDR3 coding DNA: TGTGCCAGCAGCTTAGCTGGGAGGAATGAGCAGTTCTTC. V gene TRBV7-2 combines with J gene TRBJ2-1, with D perhaps matching TRBD2 (6 bases). This CDR3 spans 13 amino acids. Trimming took 0 bases from V and 7 from J, leaving 7 bases between them. Germline CDR1 reads SGHTA; CDR2 reads FQGNSA.

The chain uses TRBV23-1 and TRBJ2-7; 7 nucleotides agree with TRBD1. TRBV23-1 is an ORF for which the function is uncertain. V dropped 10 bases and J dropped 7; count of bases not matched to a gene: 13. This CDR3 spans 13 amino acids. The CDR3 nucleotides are TGCGCCACGAGGGACAGCGCTCCTCGAGAGCAGTACTTC. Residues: CATRDSAPREQYF.

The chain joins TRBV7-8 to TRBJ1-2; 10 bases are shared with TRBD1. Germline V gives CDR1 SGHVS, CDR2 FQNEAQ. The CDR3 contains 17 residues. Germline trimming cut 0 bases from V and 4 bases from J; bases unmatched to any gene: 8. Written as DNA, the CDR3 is TGTGCCAGCAGCTTAGCTACGAGATGGACAGGGGGCTATGGCTACACCTTC. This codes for CASSLATRWTGGYGYTF.

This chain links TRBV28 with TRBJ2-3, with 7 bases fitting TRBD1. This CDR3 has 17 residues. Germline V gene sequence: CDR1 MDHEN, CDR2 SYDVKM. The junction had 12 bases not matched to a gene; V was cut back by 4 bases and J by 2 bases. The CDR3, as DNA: TGTGCCAGCAGTTACAACGGGCAGGGGGAGAACACAGATACGCAGTATTTT. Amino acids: CASSYNGQGENTDTQYF. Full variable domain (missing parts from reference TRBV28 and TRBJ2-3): DVKVTQSSRYLVKRTGEKVFLECVQDMDHENMFWYRQDPGLGLRLIYFSYDVKMKEKGDIPEGYSVSREKKERFSLILESASTNQTSMYLCASSYNGQGENTDTQYFGPGTRLTVL.

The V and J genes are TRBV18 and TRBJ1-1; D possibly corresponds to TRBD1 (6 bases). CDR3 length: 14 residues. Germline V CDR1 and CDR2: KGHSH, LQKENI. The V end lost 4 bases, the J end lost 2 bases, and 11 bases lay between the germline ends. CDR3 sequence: CASSREQGNTEAFF. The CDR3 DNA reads TGTGCCAGCTCACGGGAACAGGGAAACACTGAAGCTTTCTTT.

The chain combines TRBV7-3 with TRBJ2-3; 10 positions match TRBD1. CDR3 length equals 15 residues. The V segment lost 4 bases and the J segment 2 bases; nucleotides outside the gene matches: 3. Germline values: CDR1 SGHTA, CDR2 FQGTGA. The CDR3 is CASSSTGGPTDTQYF. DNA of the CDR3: TGTGCCAGCAGCTCGACAGGGGGCCCCACAGATACGCAGTATTTT. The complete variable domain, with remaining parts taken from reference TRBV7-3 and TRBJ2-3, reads GAGVSQTPSNKVTEKGKYVELRCDPISGHTALYWYRQSLGQGPEFLIYFQGTGAADDSGLPNDRFFAVRPEGSVSTLKIQRTERGDSAVYLCASSSTGGPTDTQYFGPGTRLTVL.

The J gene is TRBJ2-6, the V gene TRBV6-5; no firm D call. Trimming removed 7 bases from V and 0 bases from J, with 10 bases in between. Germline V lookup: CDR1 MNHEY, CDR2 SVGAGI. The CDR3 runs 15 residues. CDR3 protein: CASTSGLSGANVLTF. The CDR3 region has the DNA TGTGCCAGCACTTCGGGTCTCTCTGGGGCCAACGTCCTGACTTTC.

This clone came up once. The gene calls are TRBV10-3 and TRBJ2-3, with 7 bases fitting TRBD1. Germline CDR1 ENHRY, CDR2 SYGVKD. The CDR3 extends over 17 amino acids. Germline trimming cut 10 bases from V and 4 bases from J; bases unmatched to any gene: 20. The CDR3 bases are TGTGCCACCCTCGCCCAAGGGGGCCGGGGTAGCCCAGATACGCAGTATTTT. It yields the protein CATLAQGGRGSPDTQYF.

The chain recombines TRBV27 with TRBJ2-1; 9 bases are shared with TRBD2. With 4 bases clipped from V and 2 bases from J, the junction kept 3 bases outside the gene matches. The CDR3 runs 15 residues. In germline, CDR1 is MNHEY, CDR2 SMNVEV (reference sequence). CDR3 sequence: CASSSGGGAYNEQFF. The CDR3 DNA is TGTGCCAGCAGTTCGGGCGGGGGGGCCTACAATGAGCAGTTCTTC.

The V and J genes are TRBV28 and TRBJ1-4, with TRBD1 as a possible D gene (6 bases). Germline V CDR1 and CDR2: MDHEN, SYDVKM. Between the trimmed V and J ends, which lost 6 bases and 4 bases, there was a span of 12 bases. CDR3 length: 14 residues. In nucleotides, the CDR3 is TGTGCCAGCAGCCGGCAGGGGTATAATGAAAAACTGTTTTTT. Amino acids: CASSRQGYNEKLFF. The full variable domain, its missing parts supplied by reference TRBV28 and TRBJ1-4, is DVKVTQSSRYLVKRTGEKVFLECVQDMDHENMFWYRQDPGLGLRLIYFSYDVKMKEKGDIPEGYSVSREKKERFSLILESASTNQTSMYLCASSRQGYNEKLFFGSGTQLSVL.

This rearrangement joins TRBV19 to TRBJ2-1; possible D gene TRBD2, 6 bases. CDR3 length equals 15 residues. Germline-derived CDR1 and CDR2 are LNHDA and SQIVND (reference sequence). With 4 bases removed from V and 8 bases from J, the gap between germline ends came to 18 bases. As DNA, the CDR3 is TGTGCCAGTAGTACTGGGCGACTAGGCGTCCATGAGCAGTTCTTC. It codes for CASSTGRLGVHEQFF.

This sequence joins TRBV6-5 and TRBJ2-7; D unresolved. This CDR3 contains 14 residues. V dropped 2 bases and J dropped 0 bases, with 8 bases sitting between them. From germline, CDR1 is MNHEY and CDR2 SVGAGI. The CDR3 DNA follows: TGTGCCAGCAGTTACCGCGGATTCTCCTACGAGCAGTACTTC. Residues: CASSYRGFSYEQYF.

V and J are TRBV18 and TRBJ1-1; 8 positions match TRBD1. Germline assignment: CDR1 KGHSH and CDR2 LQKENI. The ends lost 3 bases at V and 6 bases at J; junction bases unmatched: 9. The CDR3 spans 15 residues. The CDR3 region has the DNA TGTGCCAGCTCACCTAAAGGACAGGGTGAATCTGAAGCTTTCTTT. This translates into CASSPKGQGESEAFF.

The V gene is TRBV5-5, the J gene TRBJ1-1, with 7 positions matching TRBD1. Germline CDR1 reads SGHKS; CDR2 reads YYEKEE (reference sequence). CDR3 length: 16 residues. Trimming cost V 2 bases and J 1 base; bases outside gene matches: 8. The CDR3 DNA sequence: TGTGCCAGCAGCTTAGACAGGGTTTTGGGGAACACTGAAGCTTTCTTT. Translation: CASSLDRVLGNTEAFF.

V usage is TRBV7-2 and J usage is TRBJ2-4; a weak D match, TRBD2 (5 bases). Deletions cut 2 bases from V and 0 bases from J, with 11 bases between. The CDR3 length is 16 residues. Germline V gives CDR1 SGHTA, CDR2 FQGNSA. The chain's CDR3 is CASSLIVGLAKNIQYF. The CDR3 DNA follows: TGTGCCAGCAGCTTAATCGTCGGACTAGCCAAAAACATTCAGTACTTC.